A selection of T cell receptor beta chains follows, all from one sample in a study of T-cell memory formation after mild COVID-19. TCRdb re-analysed the 5' RACE reads in MiXCR, keeping a single row per CDR3 protein. The sample lists 300,000 to 350,000 distinct CDR3 sequences; roughly an eighth were seen once. The sequenced sample was PBMCs or a T cell subset sorted from them (not recorded which). These receptors all come from a man aged 18 to 30 who had mild COVID-19 (a few samples of this study predate the infection). Cell type and time point are not known. Both conserved end residues are part of each CDR3. The order of the fields is D gene, CDR3 length, J gene, V gene, clone size, CDR3 DNA, CDR3 protein. D genes are given only for firm matches. Clone size is stated in some rows and not others, as once, few, many or a class when expanded.

>TRBD2|18|TRBJ2-1|TRBV6-2/TRBV6-3|few
TGTGCCAGCAGTCCGGGGGGGGGTCACTCTAGTCGGTACAATGAGCAGTTCTTC
CASSPGGGHSSRYNEQFF
>NA|18|TRBJ2-5|TRBV2|NA
TGTGCCAGCAGTGAAGTTGACGGGTCGGCGGTCTTCCAAGAGACCCAGTACTTC
CASSEVDGSAVFQETQYF
>NA|17|TRBJ1-1|TRBV20-1|few
TGCAGTGCTAGAGATTGGGGCCCGACTAGAGCGGGCACTGAAGCTTTCTTT
CSARDWGPTRAGTEAFF
>NA|15|TRBJ2-3|TRBV7-2|NA
TGTGCCAGCAGCTTAGGTCTGCCGGGCACAGATACGCAGTATTTT
CASSLGLPGTDTQYF
>NA|11|TRBJ2-7|TRBV6-6|NA
TGTGCCACCTACGACGCCCGCGAGCAGTACTTC
CATYDAREQYF
>NA|13|TRBJ2-1|TRBV7-3|many
TGTGCCAGCAGCTTTTCGATAGGTGATGAGCAGTTCTTC
CASSFSIGDEQFF
>NA|13|TRBJ1-1|TRBV7-6|NA
TGTGCCAGCAGCTTACTCTCCGCTACTGAAGCTTTCTTT
CASSLLSATEAFF
>TRBD2|15|TRBJ2-1|TRBV5-4|few
TGTGCCAGCAGAGCCCGGACTAGCGGGGACAATGAGCAGTTCTTC
CASRARTSGDNEQFF
>NA|13|TRBJ2-7|TRBV5-1|NA
TGCGCCAGCAGCTTGGCCGACGGGTACGAGCAGTACTTC
CASSLADGYEQYF
>TRBD1|14|TRBJ1-2|TRBV2|NA
TGTGCCAGCGGGGGACAGGGAGGAGTCTATGGCTACACCTTC
CASGGQGGVYGYTF
>NA|15|TRBJ1-4|TRBV9|NA
TGTGCCAGCAGCTCACGGGCGGCCTATAATGAAAAACTGTTTTTT
CASSSRAAYNEKLFF
>NA|13|TRBJ2-3|TRBV7-2|NA
TGTGCCAGCAGCTTAGGCCTCAGGGATACGCAGTATTTT
CASSLGLRDTQYF
>NA|14|TRBJ2-5|TRBV7-2|NA
TGTGCCAGCATCGGGACGGGGGGCGTGGAGACCCAGTACTTC
CASIGTGGVETQYF
>NA|13|TRBJ2-6|TRBV27|few
TGTGCCAGCAGGCCGACTGGGGCCAACGTCCTGACTTTC
CASRPTGANVLTF
>NA|15|TRBJ1-1|TRBV9|NA
TGTGCCAGCAGCGTAGCAGGTGGGGATGACACTGAAGCTTTCTTT
CASSVAGGDDTEAFF
>NA|12|TRBJ2-3|TRBV5-1|NA
TGCGCCAGCAGAGGGAGTGCAGATACGCAGTATTTT
CASRGSADTQYF
>NA|14|TRBJ1-1|TRBV11-3|NA
TGTGCCAGCAGCTTAGGGGGGGATATTGGTGAAGCTTTCTTT
CASSLGGDIGEAFF
>NA|15|TRBJ1-1|TRBV5-1|NA
TGCGCCAGCAGCCCGACGGGACCAACGAACACTGAAGCTTTCTTT
CASSPTGPTNTEAFF
>TRBD1|17|TRBJ1-6|TRBV25-1|few
TGTGCCAGCAGTGGGGACAGGCGAGGTTCCTATAATTCACCCCTCCACTTT
CASSGDRRGSYNSPLHF
>NA|14|TRBJ2-6|TRBV4-2|few
TGTGCCAGCAGAGCAAAAGCTGGGGCCAACGTCCTGACTTTC
CASRAKAGANVLTF
>NA|15|TRBJ2-3|TRBV9|few
TGTGCCAGCAGCGTGGGGGGCCTCCGGGCAGATACGCAGTATTTT
CASSVGGLRADTQYF
>NA|15|TRBJ1-1|TRBV5-1|NA
TGCGCCAGCAGCCAAGGGGACTACCTGGGCACTGAAGCTTTCTTT
CASSQGDYLGTEAFF
>NA|11|TRBJ2-5|TRBV10-3|NA
TGTGCCATCAGGGTACAAGAGACCCAGTACTTC
CAIRVQETQYF
>TRBD2|16|TRBJ2-1|TRBV4-1|NA
TGCGCCAGCAGCCAGGATACGGGGGGGTGGAACAATGAGCAGTTCTTC
CASSQDTGGWNNEQFF
>NA|14|TRBJ2-3|TRBV12-3/TRBV12-4|few
TGTGCATCCCGCATCGAGCGGTTAACAGATACGCAGTATTTT
CASRIERLTDTQYF